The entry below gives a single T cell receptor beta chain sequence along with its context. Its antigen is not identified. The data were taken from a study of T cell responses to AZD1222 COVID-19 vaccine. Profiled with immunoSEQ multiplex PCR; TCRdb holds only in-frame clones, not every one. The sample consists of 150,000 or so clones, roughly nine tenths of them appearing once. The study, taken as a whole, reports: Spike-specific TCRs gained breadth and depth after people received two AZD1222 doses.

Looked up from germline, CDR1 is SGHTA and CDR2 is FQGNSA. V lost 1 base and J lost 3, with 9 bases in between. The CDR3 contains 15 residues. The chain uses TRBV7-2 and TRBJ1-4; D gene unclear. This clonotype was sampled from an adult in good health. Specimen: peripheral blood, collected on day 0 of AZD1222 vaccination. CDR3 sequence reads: CASSLEKGANEKLFF. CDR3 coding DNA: TGTGCCAGCAGCTTAGAGAAGGGAGCTAATGAAAAACTGTTTTTT.